These 8 T cell receptor beta chains share one sample of origin, sequenced in a study of blood T cell repertoires in COVID-19. Generated by immunoSEQ multiplex PCR, the TCRdb table keeps only in-frame clones and is missing some. The data contain approximately 210,000 clones, around 89% of them seen just once; the ten biggest clones take up about 5%. The specimen was peripheral blood. Source of these receptors: a woman in her thirties or forties with acute or convalescent COVID-19.

The genes are TRBV7-6 and TRBJ2-3, with D unclear. Trimming removed 1 base at V and 2 bases at J, with 13 bases between. Germline V gives CDR1 SGHVS, CDR2 FNYEAQ. CDR3 length: 16 residues. The CDR3 is CASSLDVSGTTDTQYF. The CDR3 bases are TGTGCCAGCAGCTTAGACGTTTCAGGAACCACAGATACGCAGTATTTT.

The chain recombines TRBV27 with TRBJ2-6; TRBD1 might be the D (6 bases). Germline assignment: CDR1 MNHEY and CDR2 SMNVEV (reference sequence). The ends were cut back, 1 base at V and 9 bases at J, with 16 bases in the middle. CDR3 length: 16 amino acids. In DNA form, the CDR3 reads TGTGCCAGCAGTTTATTGGGGGCAGGGCGAAGCAACGTCCTGACTTTC. Translation gives CASSLLGAGRSNVLTF.

This rearrangement joins TRBV7-9 to TRBJ2-1; D is unresolved. Germline V gene data show CDR1 as SEHNR and CDR2 as FQNEAQ (reference sequence). V lost 0 bases to trimming and J lost 6 bases, with 6 bases between them. This CDR3 contains 13 residues. CDR3 residues: CASSLAASNEQFF. CDR3 coding DNA: TGTGCCAGCAGCTTAGCGGCTAGCAATGAGCAGTTCTTC.

Here the CDR3 reads CASSPFGGGSTGELFF. CDR3 sequence (DNA): TGTGCCAGCAGTCCTTTTGGGGGGGGATCAACCGGGGAGCTGTTTTTT. The V and J genes are TRBV27 and TRBJ2-2; 7 bases agree with TRBD2. The trim removed 5 bases at V and 5 bases at J, leaving 11 bases unmatched. Germline V gene sequence: CDR1 MNHEY, CDR2 SMNVEV (reference sequence). CDR3 length: 16 residues.

This sequence joins TRBV6-1 and TRBJ2-3; 11 bases match TRBD2. Germline CDR1 is MNHNS and CDR2 is SASEGT. V lost 3 bases and J lost 4; bases outside the gene matches: 3. This CDR3 comprises 15 residues. The CDR3 DNA reads TGTGCCAGCAGTGAGGCTAGCGGGGGGTCAGATACGCAGTATTTT. It yields the protein CASSEASGGSDTQYF.

The chain recombines TRBV5-1 with TRBJ1-4, with 9 nucleotides matching TRBD1. Looked up from germline, CDR1 is SGHRS and CDR2 is YFSETQ. V lost 2 bases to trimming and J lost 4 bases; unmatched junction nucleotides: 6. The length of the CDR3 is 16 residues. CDR3 DNA sequence: TGCGCCAGCAGCTTCGGGACAGGGAATAGTAATGAAAAACTGTTTTTT. Amino acids: CASSFGTGNSNEKLFF.

The chain employs TRBV7-2 and TRBJ2-2; D may be TRBD2 (5 bases). The CDR3 extends over 15 amino acids. The V end was cut by 8 bases, the J end by 5 bases, with 18 bases between. The germline CDR1 and CDR2 sequences are SGHTA and FQGNSA. The DNA for the CDR3 is TGTGCCAGCGGTGAGTCGGAGGTCGGAACCGGGGAGCTGTTTTTT. This encodes CASGESEVGTGELFF.

V gene TRBV6-5 combines with J gene TRBJ1-2, with a possible D match to TRBD1 (5 bases). The V gene's germline CDR1 is MNHEY and CDR2 SVGAGI. The CDR3 has 14 residues. The V gene lost 4 bases and the J gene lost 4 bases, with 13 bases spanning the gap. Written as DNA, the CDR3 is TGTGCCAGCAGTTCCAATCAGGGAAGCTATGGCTACACCTTC. Residues: CASSSNQGSYGYTF.